Sequencing of this T cell receptor (beta chain) was carried out in a study of cytomegalovirus exposure and HLA in healthy donors. Regarding the study as a whole: Accurate prediction of HLA-A and HLA-B alleles (for most subjects) was reportedly achieved from TCR beta sequences. Upon later analysis, HLA-associated TCR beta chains proved more clonally expanded than other, equally common chains.

About this clone: The antigen is undetermined.

PCR involved 60 Vbeta and 13 Jbeta primers. TCRdb's table, derived via immunoSEQ multiplex PCR, lists solely in-frame clones and lacks some. This sample has 230,000 or so clones, with around 90% found just once. The J segment lost 8 bases and the V segment lost 1 base, leaving 8 bases of the junction unmatched. Germline assignment: CDR1 SGHRS and CDR2 YFSETQ. The CDR3 sequence is 14 residues long. The chain has TRBV5-1 and TRBJ1-1; 7 bases map to TRBD1. Sequenced input: PBMCs. The sequence derives from a girl aged 2-10 years in good health and CMV-seronegative. CDR3 in amino acids: CASSLQRGQSEAFF. The DNA for the CDR3 is TGCGCCAGCAGCTTGCAGAGGGGGCAGTCAGAAGCTTTCTTT.